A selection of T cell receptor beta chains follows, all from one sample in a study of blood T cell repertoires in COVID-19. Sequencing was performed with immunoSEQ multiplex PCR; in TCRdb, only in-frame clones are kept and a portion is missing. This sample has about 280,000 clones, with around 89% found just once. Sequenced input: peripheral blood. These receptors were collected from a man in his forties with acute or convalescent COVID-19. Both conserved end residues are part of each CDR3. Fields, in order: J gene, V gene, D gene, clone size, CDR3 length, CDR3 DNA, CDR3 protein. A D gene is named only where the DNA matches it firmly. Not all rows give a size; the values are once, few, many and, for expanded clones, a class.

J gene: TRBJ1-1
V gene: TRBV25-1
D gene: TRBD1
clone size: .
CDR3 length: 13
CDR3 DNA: TGTGCCAGCAGTGAACCCAGGGGGACTGAAGCTTTCTTT
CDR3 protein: CASSEPRGTEAFF

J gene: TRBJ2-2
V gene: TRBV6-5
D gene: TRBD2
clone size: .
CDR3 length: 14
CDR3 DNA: TGTGCCAGCAGGCTAGCGGGGGACACCGGGGAGCTGTTTTTT
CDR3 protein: CASRLAGDTGELFF

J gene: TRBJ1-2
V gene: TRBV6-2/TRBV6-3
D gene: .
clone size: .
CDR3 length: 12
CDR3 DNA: TGTGCCAGCAGTTGGACAGCCTATGGCTACACCTTC
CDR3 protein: CASSWTAYGYTF

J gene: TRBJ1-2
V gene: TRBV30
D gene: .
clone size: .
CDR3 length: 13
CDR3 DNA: TGTGCCTGGAGTCCTTATGATAGGAGTGGCTACACCTTC
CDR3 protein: CAWSPYDRSGYTF

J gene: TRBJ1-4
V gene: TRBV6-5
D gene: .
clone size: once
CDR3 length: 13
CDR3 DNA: TGTGCCGCCCGGGGGACTCTAGATGAAAAACTGTTTTTT
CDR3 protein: CAARGTLDEKLFF

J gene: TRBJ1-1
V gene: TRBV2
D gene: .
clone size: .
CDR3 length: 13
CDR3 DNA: TGTGCCAGCAGCCGGAGGTACGGGACTGAAGCTTTCTTT
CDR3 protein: CASSRRYGTEAFF

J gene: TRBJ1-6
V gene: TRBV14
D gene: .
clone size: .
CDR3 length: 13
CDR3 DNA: TGTGCCAGCAGCCAGCGGTGGGATTCACCCCTCCACTTT
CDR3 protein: CASSQRWDSPLHF

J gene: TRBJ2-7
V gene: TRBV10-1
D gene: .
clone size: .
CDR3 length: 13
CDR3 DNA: TGCGCCAGCAGCCGAGTGGCTATCGGGGAGCAGTACTTC
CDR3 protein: CASSRVAIGEQYF

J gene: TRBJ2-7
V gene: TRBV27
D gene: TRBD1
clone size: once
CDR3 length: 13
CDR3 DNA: TGTGCCAGCAGTTTTCTCCAGGGGGACGAGCAGTACTTC
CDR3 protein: CASSFLQGDEQYF

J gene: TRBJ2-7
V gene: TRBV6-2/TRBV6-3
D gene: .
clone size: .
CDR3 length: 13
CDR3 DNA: TGTGCCAGCAGTCCCGGGAAGGTGGGGGAGCAGTACTTC
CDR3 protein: CASSPGKVGEQYF

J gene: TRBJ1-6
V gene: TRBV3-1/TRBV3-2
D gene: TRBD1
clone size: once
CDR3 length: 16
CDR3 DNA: TGTGCCAGCAGCCAAGGCCCCGGGACAGGAAATTCACCCCTCCACTTT
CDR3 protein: CASSQGPGTGNSPLHF

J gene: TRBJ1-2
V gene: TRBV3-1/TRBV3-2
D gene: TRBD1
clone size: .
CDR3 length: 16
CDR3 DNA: TGTGCCAGCAGCCAAGATCGTGGGACAGGGACCTATGGCTACACCTTC
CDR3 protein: CASSQDRGTGTYGYTF

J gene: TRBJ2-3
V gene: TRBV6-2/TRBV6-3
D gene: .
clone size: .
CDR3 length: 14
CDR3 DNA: TGTGCCAGCAGTTACGGGGGGGCGCGGGGTACGCAGTATTTT
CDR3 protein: CASSYGGARGTQYF

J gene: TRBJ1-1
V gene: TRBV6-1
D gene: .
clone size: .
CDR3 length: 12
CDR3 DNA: TGTGCCAGCAGTGAGGGGCTGACTGAAGCTTTCTTT
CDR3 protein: CASSEGLTEAFF

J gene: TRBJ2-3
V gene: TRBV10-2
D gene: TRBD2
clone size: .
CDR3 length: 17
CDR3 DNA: TGCGCCAGCAGTGGACTAGCGGGGGAGGGAAGCACAGATACGCAGTATTTT
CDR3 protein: CASSGLAGEGSTDTQYF

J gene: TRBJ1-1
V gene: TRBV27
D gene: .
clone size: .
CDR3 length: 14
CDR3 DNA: TGTGCCAGCAAGAACGTGAGGGGGAGCACTGAAGCTTTCTTT
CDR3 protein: CASKNVRGSTEAFF

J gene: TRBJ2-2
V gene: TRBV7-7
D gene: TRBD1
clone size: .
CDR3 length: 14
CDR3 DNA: TGTGCCAGCAGTCGACAGGGGTGGACCGGGGAGCTGTTTTTT
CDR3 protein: CASSRQGWTGELFF

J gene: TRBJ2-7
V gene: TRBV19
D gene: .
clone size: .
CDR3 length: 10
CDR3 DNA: TGTGCCACTTCCACATACGAGCAGTACTTC
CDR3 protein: CATSTYEQYF

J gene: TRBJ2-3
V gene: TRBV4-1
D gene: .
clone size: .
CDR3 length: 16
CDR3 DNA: TGCGCCAGCAGCCAAGATAGGACTCTCCCTCCAGATACGCAGTATTTT
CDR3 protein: CASSQDRTLPPDTQYF

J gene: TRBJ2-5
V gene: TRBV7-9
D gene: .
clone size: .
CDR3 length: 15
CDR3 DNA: TGTGCCAGCAGCTTAGAGCCGACAGGTCAAGAGACCCAGTACTTC
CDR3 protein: CASSLEPTGQETQYF

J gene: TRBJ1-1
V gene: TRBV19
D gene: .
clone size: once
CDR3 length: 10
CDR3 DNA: TGTGCCAGTATCTCCCGGGAAGCTTTCTTT
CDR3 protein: CASISREAFF

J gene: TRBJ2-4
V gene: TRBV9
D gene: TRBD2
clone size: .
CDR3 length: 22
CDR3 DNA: TGTGCCAGCAGCGGAGGTAGACTAGCGGGGGGGCCCCCCAACATAGCCAAAAACATTCAGTACTTC
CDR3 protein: CASSGGRLAGGPPNIAKNIQYF

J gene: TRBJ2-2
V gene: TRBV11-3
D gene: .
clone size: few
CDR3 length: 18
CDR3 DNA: TGTGCCAGCAGCCCAAGCGGGTACAGGCCGAACTACACCGGGGAGCTGTTTTTT
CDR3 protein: CASSPSGYRPNYTGELFF

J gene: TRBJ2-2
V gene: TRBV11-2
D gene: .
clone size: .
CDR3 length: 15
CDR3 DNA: TGTGCCAGCAGCCTAGGGGCTAGCCGCACCGGGGAGCTGTTTTTT
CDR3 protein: CASSLGASRTGELFF

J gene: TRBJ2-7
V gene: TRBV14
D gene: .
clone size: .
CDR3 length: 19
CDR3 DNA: TGTGCCAGCAGCCAAGATAAAACGCTATCTAAACCCCAGAGGTACGAGCAGTACTTC
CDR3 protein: CASSQDKTLSKPQRYEQYF

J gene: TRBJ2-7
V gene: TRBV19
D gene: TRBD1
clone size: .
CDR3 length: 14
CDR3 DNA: TGTGCCAGTGGTCCGGGACAGAGTTCCTACGAGCAGTACTTC
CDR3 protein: CASGPGQSSYEQYF

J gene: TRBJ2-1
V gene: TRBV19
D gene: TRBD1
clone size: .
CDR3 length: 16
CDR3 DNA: TGTGCCAGTAGTATTTCCGGGACAGGGGGCTTGGATGAGCAGTTCTTC
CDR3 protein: CASSISGTGGLDEQFF

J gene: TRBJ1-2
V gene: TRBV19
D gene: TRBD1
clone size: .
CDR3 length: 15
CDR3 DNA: TGTGCCAGTAGTATAACCCCCCCAGGGGGCGATGGCTACACCTTC
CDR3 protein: CASSITPPGGDGYTF

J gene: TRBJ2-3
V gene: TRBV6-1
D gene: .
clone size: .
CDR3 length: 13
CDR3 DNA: TGTGCCAGCAGTGAATTTCGGCCAGGTACGCAGTATTTT
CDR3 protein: CASSEFRPGTQYF

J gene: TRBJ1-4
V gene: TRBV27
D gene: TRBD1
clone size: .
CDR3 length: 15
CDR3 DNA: TGTGCCAGCAGTGGAACCGACAGGGGGAGGGAAAAACTGTTTTTT
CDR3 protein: CASSGTDRGREKLFF

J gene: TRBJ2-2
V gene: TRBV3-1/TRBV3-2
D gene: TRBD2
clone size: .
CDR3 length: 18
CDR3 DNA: TGTGCCAGCAGCCAAGATACGGGACTAGTATATAACACCGGGGAGCTGTTTTTT
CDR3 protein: CASSQDTGLVYNTGELFF

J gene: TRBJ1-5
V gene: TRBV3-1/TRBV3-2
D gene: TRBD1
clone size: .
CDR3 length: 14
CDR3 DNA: TGTGCCAGCAGCCTTGGACAGGGAGGACAGCCCCAGCATTTT
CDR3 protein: CASSLGQGGQPQHF

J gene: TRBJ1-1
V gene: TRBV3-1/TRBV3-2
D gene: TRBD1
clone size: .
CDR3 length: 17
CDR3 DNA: TGTGCCAGCAGCCCAGAGGGGACAGGGGGCGCGGGCACTGAAGCTTTCTTT
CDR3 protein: CASSPEGTGGAGTEAFF

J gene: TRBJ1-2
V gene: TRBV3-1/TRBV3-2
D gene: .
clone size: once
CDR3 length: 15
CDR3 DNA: TGTGCCAGCAGCCCTAGGGACACCCGGAAACGTGGCTACACCTTC
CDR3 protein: CASSPRDTRKRGYTF

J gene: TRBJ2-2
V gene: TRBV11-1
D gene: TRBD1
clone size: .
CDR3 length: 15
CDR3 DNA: TGTGCCAGCAGCCCGCGACAGGGGAGGACCGGGGAGCTGTTTTTT
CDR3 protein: CASSPRQGRTGELFF

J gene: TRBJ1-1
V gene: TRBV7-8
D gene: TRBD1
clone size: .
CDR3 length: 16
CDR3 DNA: TGTGCCAGCAGCTTTTTCGACAGGGTTGGGAACACTGAAGCTTTCTTT
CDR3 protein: CASSFFDRVGNTEAFF

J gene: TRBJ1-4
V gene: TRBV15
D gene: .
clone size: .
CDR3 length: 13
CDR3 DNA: TGTGCCACCAGAAGGACTTTTAATGAAAAACTGTTTTTT
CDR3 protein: CATRRTFNEKLFF

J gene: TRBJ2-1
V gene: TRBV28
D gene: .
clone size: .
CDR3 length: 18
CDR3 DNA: TGTGCCAGCAGTTTAAACCCCCCAGGGGCGAGGCGTGACAATGAGCAGTTCTTC
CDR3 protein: CASSLNPPGARRDNEQFF

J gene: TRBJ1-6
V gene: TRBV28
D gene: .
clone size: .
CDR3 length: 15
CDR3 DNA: TGTGCCAGCAGTCTATACAGGGTTACTAATTCACCCCTCCACTTT
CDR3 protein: CASSLYRVTNSPLHF

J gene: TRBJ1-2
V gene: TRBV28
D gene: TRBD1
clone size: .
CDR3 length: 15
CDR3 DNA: TGTGCCAGCAGTTTAGGTCCAGGGGGAGTGTATGGCTACACCTTC
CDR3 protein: CASSLGPGGVYGYTF

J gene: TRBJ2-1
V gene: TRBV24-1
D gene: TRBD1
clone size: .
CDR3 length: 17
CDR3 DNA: TGTGCCACCAGTGATTTGCCTGGGACAGGGGGTTACAATGAGCAGTTCTTC
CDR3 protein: CATSDLPGTGGYNEQFF

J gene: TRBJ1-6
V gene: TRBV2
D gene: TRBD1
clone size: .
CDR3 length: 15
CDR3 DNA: TGTGCCACCAACAGTGGGACAGGGGGCGGCTCACCCCTCCACTTT
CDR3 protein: CATNSGTGGGSPLHF

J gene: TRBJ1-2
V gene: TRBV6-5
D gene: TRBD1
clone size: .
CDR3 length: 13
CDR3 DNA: TGTGCCACCGTGGACAGGGAGAGGAATGGCTACACCTTC
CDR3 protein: CATVDRERNGYTF

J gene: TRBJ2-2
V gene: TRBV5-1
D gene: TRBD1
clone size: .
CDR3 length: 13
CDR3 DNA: TGCGCCAGCAGCCTGGGACAGCCCGGGGAGCTGTTTTTT
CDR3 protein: CASSLGQPGELFF

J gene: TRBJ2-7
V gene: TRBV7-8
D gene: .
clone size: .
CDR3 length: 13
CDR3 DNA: TGTGCCAGCAGGTCCTACGAAACCTACGAGCAGTACTTC
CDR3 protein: CASRSYETYEQYF

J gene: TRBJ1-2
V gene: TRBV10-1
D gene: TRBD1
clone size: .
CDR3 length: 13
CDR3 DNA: TGCGCCAGCAGTCGGACAGGGGCCAATGGCTACACCTTC
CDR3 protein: CASSRTGANGYTF

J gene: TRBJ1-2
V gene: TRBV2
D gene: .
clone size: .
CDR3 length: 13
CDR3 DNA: TGTGCCAGCAGTTACGGGCCGACAGGAGGCTACACCTTC
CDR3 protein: CASSYGPTGGYTF

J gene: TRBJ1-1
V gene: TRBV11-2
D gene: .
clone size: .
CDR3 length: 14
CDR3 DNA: TGTGCCAGCAGCTCCAATCGGGGTTACACTGAAGCTTTCTTT
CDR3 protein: CASSSNRGYTEAFF

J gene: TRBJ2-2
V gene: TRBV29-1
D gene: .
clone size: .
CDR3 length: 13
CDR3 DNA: TGCAGCGTTGATGCGGCCAACACCGGGGAGCTGTTTTTT
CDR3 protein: CSVDAANTGELFF

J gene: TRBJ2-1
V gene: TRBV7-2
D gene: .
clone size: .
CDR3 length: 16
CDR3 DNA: TGTGCCAGCAGCTTAGCCTTCGGGGGAGGCCTTAATGAGCAGTTCTTC
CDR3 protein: CASSLAFGGGLNEQFF

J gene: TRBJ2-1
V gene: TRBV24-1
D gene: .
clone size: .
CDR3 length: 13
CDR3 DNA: TGTGCCATAAACGGAGAGGGTCCGGATGAGCAGTTCTTC
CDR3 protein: CAINGEGPDEQFF